The clone carrying this T cell receptor (beta chain) was recorded many times. Every TCR cDNA molecule bore its own unique molecular identifier. MiXCR, run by TCRdb on the 5' RACE reads, gives a single entry per CDR3 protein. The sample carries 90,000 or so distinct CDR3 sequences, about 9.4% recorded once. Germline V gives CDR1 MNHEY, CDR2 SVGEGT. This CDR3 is 14 amino acids long. Trimming stripped 6 bases from V and 0 bases from J, with 12 bases between. The data are from a study of spatial heterogeneity in lung cancer. Study information: Unique TCR and UMI combinations averaged more than ten appearances each in raw reads.

Time point here: sample taken at primary tumor resection. Whole RNA from tumor, nontumor lung or frozen PBMC was sequenced unsorted. Samples were donated by 72 untreated early-stage non-small cell lung cancer patients. This sequence joins TRBV6-2 or TRBV6-3 and TRBJ2-7; maybe TRBD1 (6 bases). The clonotype was recovered from a male donor with early-stage non-small cell lung cancer. Sequenced material: PBMCs, taken at surgery. The DNA of the CDR3 is TGTGCCAGCAGAGCCACAGGGATCTCCTACGAGCAGTACTTC. It codes for CASRATGISYEQYF.